The 32 T cell receptor beta chains presented below share a single source sample, sequenced in a study of blood T cell repertoires in COVID-19. The assay was immunoSEQ multiplex PCR, and TCRdb's table has in-frame clones only and misses some. The sample lists 100,000 to 150,000 clones, 80% seen once, with roughly 25% in the top ten. Sequenced input: peripheral blood. The receptors were gathered from a human donor in a cohort sampled during active COVID-19.

V is TRBV28 and J is TRBJ2-3; 7 bases map to TRBD2. Trimming took 5 bases from V and 8 from J; bases not matched to a gene: 13. The CDR3 loop spans 15 amino acids. Per the germline V gene, CDR1 is MDHEN and CDR2 is SYDVKM. CDR3 protein: CASSPGTTASGTQYF. CDR3 sequence (DNA): TGTGCCAGCAGTCCCGGGACTACAGCCTCCGGTACGCAGTATTTT.

This clone was recorded a few times. The chain is built from TRBV18 and TRBJ2-2; TRBD1 agrees at 7 bases. The CDR3 length is 16 residues. V lost 2 bases, J lost 6 bases, and 9 bases stayed unmatched. CDR1 is KGHSH and CDR2 is LQKENI in the germline V gene. The CDR3 spells CASSPTRGNLAGELFF. CDR3 nucleotides: TGTGCCAGCTCACCAACCAGGGGGAATCTTGCCGGGGAGCTGTTTTTT.

This chain connects TRBV6-1 to TRBJ1-1, with D possibly being TRBD1 (5 bases). The CDR3 is made up of 16 amino acids. Trimming shortened V by 2 bases and J by 0 bases, and 13 bases separated the two germline ends. In germline, CDR1 is MNHNS, CDR2 SASEGT. DNA of the CDR3: TGTGCCAGCAGTGAAAGGGGACTTACGATGAACACTGAAGCTTTCTTT. Residues: CASSERGLTMNTEAFF.

This chain joins TRBV3-1 (or the pseudogene TRBV3-2) and TRBJ2-3; possibly TRBD1 for D (5 bases). Trimming left V 3 bases short and J 5 bases short, with 6 bases between. Germline CDR1 is LGHDT and CDR2 is YNNKEL (reference sequence). The CDR3 spans 12 residues. For the CDR3, the DNA is TGTGCCAGCAGCCACACAGGAGATACGCAGTATTTT. Its protein is CASSHTGDTQYF.

The chain couples TRBV7-3 to TRBJ2-1, with D perhaps matching TRBD2 (5 bases). The ends were cut back, 0 bases at V and 5 bases at J, with 11 bases in the middle. The CDR3 is 15 residues long. Germline CDR1 reads SGHTA; CDR2 reads FQGTGA. The CDR3 spells CASSLTVGSDNEQFF. The CDR3 bases are TGTGCCAGCAGCTTAACGGTGGGGAGCGACAATGAGCAGTTCTTC.

Only a few counts were recorded for this clone. The rearrangement links TRBV7-9 to TRBJ2-7; a weak D match, TRBD1 (5 bases). Trimming took off 6 bases at V and 1 base at J, with 13 bases between the two ends. CDR3 length: 14 residues. CDR1 and CDR2 (germline): SEHNR, FQNEAQ (reference sequence). The CDR3 region is CASRPTGFSYEQYF. Here the CDR3 DNA reads TGTGCCAGCAGGCCTACAGGATTTTCCTACGAGCAGTACTTC.

This clone was seen just once. This chain joins TRBV7-2 and TRBJ1-4; TRBD1 matches at 7 bases. Germline lookup yields CDR1 SGHTA and CDR2 FQGNSA. V shed 5 bases, J shed 7 bases, and the junction held 4 bases outside the gene matches. This CDR3 has 13 residues. The DNA for the CDR3 is TGTGCCAGCAGCCAAACAGGGGCTGAAAAACTGTTTTTT. It encodes CASSQTGAEKLFF. Using reference TRBV7-2 and TRBJ1-4 for the parts outside the CDR3, the full variable domain is GAGVSQSPSNKVTEKGKDVELRCDPISGHTALYWYRQSLGQGLEFLIYFQGNSAPDKSGLPSDRFSAERTGGSVSTLTIQRTQQEDSAVYLCASSQTGAEKLFFGSGTQLSVL.

This clone was seen just once. The rearrangement links TRBV24-1 to TRBJ1-2; the match to TRBD1 covers 9 bases. This CDR3 region has 15 residues. Germline CDR1 and CDR2: KGHDR and SFDVKD. V was clipped by 4 bases and J by 7 bases; unmatched bases: 9. The CDR3 DNA reads as TGTGCCACCAGTGACTCTAGTGACAGGGGGGTTGGCTACACCTTC. Amino acids: CATSDSSDRGVGYTF.

The genes are TRBV27 and TRBJ2-6, with TRBD1 matching 9 bases. The CDR3 contains 17 residues. Trimming at V came to 5 bases and at J to 0 bases, leaving 5 bases not matched to a gene. From germline, CDR1 is MNHEY and CDR2 SMNVEV (reference sequence). For the CDR3, the DNA is TGTGCCAGCAGTAGGGGACAGGGAGTCTCTGGGGCCAACGTCCTGACTTTC. Residues: CASSRGQGVSGANVLTF.

This clone turned up a few times. The chain combines TRBV4-1 with TRBJ2-7; 8 bases agree with TRBD2. Per the germline V gene, CDR1 is MGHRA and CDR2 is YSYEKL. The CDR3 has 16 residues. Losses at the gene ends were 3 bases for V and 2 bases for J; bases not matched to a gene: 9. CDR3 in DNA: TGCGCCAGCAGCCAGCAGAGTAGCGGGATTACCTACGAGCAGTACTTC. It encodes CASSQQSSGITYEQYF.

The rearrangement links TRBV6-5 to TRBJ1-3; D gene uncertain. Deletions cut 5 bases from V and 3 bases from J, with 14 bases between. Germline V gives CDR1 MNHEY, CDR2 SVGAGI. This CDR3 is built from 15 residues. DNA for the CDR3: TGTGCCAGCAGTCCCCACGGTCGAGGTGGAAACACCATATATTTT. Residues: CASSPHGRGGNTIYF.

The rearrangement links TRBV7-9 to TRBJ2-1; maybe TRBD1 (5 bases). The CDR3 covers 15 residues. Germline V gene lookup returns CDR1 SEHNR and CDR2 FQNEAQ (reference sequence). V shed 2 bases and J shed 3 bases, with 11 bases lying between them. The CDR3 DNA follows: TGTGCCAGCAGCTTACAGGGCTACAACTACAATGAGCAGTTCTTC. Its protein product is CASSLQGYNYNEQFF.

The chain employs TRBV28 and TRBJ2-7; 8 nucleotides match TRBD1. V gave up 6 bases and J gave up 1 base; unmatched junction bases: 11. The CDR3 has 16 amino acids. Germline assignment: CDR1 MDHEN and CDR2 SYDVKM. CDR3 nucleotide sequence: TGTGCCAGCAGCTATGAGGCGGGACAGGTATCCTACGAGCAGTACTTC. This gives the protein CASSYEAGQVSYEQYF. Variable domain in full (rest from reference TRBV28 and TRBJ2-7): DVKVTQSSRYLVKRTGEKVFLECVQDMDHENMFWYRQDPGLGLRLIYFSYDVKMKEKGDIPEGYSVSREKKERFSLILESASTNQTSMYLCASSYEAGQVSYEQYFGPGTRLTVT.

The chain combines TRBV6-2 or TRBV6-3 with TRBJ2-1, with D possibly TRBD1 on 6 matching bases. Germline V gene data show CDR1 as MNHEY and CDR2 as SVGEGT. The ends were cut back, 6 bases at V and 10 bases at J, with 19 bases in the middle. The CDR3 contains 14 residues. In nucleotides, the CDR3 is TGTGCCAGCAGCTGGGGACACGGGTCGAGGGAGCAGTTCTTC. It specifies CASSWGHGSREQFF.

The rearrangement uses TRBV28 and TRBJ1-6, with a weak D call TRBD1 (5 bases). Between the trimmed V and J ends, which lost 4 bases and 10 bases, there was a span of 14 bases. This CDR3 is built from 14 residues. Germline CDR1 and CDR2: MDHEN and SYDVKM. CDR3 DNA: TGTGCCAGCAGTTGGGGGACTTCGGAATCACCCCTCCACTTT. Its translation is CASSWGTSESPLHF.

In DNA form, the CDR3 reads TGTGCCAGCAGCTCCGGGACTAGCGGGGGGAAAAACATTCAGTACTTC. The encoded protein is CASSSGTSGGKNIQYF. This chain joins TRBV7-2 and TRBJ2-4; 15 nucleotides agree with TRBD2. The CDR3 has 16 residues. V was clipped by 4 bases and J by 4 bases; unmatched bases: 2. Germline lookup yields CDR1 SGHTA and CDR2 FQGNSA.

This clone has just one count. The V gene is TRBV24-1, the J gene TRBJ2-2, with TRBD2 matching over 9 bases. This CDR3 has 17 amino acids. The V segment lost 1 base and the J segment 4 bases; nucleotides outside the gene matches: 6. Germline CDR1 reads KGHDR; CDR2 reads SFDVKD. CDR3 sequence (DNA): TGTGCCACCAGTGATTTAGGCGGGAGGGCCGGCACCGGGGAGCTGTTTTTT. Amino acids: CATSDLGGRAGTGELFF.

This chain uses TRBV18 with TRBJ2-3; 8 nucleotides match TRBD2. The J segment lost 1 base and the V segment lost 6 bases, leaving 6 bases of the junction unmatched. Per the germline V gene, CDR1 is KGHSH and CDR2 is LQKENI. This CDR3 contains 15 residues. CDR3 region: CASSTGSGGTDTQYF. The CDR3 DNA reads TGTGCCAGCTCCACGGGTAGCGGGGGCACAGATACGCAGTATTTT.

This chain joins TRBV5-4 and TRBJ2-1; 7 nucleotides align to TRBD2. Germline V CDR1 and CDR2: SGHNT, YYREEE (reference sequence). With V trimmed by 0 bases and J by 6 bases, 18 bases remained unmatched. There are 19 residues in the CDR3. Here the CDR3 reads CASSLAASGDYYRGNEQFF. The DNA of the CDR3 is TGTGCCAGCAGCTTGGCCGCTAGCGGAGACTATTATAGGGGCAATGAGCAGTTCTTC.

The chain couples TRBV5-4 to TRBJ2-7, with TRBD1 matching 11 bases. This CDR3 spans 15 amino acids. The V segment lost 4 bases and the J segment 3 bases; nucleotides outside the gene matches: 6. Per germline, CDR1 SGHNT and CDR2 YYREEE (reference sequence). This CDR3 is CASSPRTGGSYEQYF. DNA of the CDR3: TGTGCCAGCAGCCCCCGGACAGGGGGCAGCTACGAGCAGTACTTC.

Only a few counts were recorded for this clone. The rearrangement links TRBV5-8 to TRBJ1-2; 11 bases agree with TRBD1. Germline CDR1 and CDR2: SGHTS and YDEGEE. Trimming took 3 bases from V and 7 from J; bases not matched to a gene: 11. The CDR3 contains 16 residues. This chain's CDR3 is CASSWIWDRGKGGYTF. In DNA form, the CDR3 reads TGTGCCAGCAGCTGGATATGGGACAGGGGGAAAGGTGGCTACACCTTC.

The V and J genes are TRBV13 and TRBJ1-3, with 7 nucleotides matching TRBD1. Trimming at V came to 6 bases and at J to 0 bases, leaving 8 bases not matched to a gene. Germline V lookup: CDR1 PRHDT, CDR2 FYEKMQ (reference sequence). The CDR3 has 16 amino acids. CDR3 DNA sequence: TGTGCCAGCAGTGGCAGGGGGACGAGCTCTGGAAACACCATATATTTT. The encoded protein is CASSGRGTSSGNTIYF.

The J gene is TRBJ2-1, the V gene TRBV7-2; D might be TRBD2 (5 bases). Trimming took off 3 bases at V and 4 bases at J, with 7 bases between the two ends. This CDR3 has 13 amino acids. Germline V gives CDR1 SGHTA, CDR2 FQGNSA. Here the CDR3 reads CASSFTSYNEQFF. CDR3 nucleotide sequence: TGTGCCAGCAGCTTTACTAGTTACAATGAGCAGTTCTTC.

The rearrangement links TRBV28 to TRBJ1-4; no reliable D call. CDR3 length: 16 residues. V was pared by 2 bases and J by 4 bases, with 14 bases between. Germline loops: CDR1 MDHEN, CDR2 SYDVKM. The CDR3 sequence: CASSLSMAGLNEKLFF. In DNA, the CDR3 is TGTGCCAGCAGTTTAAGTATGGCAGGTCTTAATGAAAAACTGTTTTTT.

CDR3 sequence (DNA): TGTGCCAGCAGGCCCCCGGGACAGGTGTATGGCTACACCTTC. As protein: CASRPPGQVYGYTF. The chain couples TRBV28 to TRBJ1-2; 8 bases agree with TRBD1. The V and J ends lost 6 bases and 5 bases, in that order; junction bases with no gene match: 8. Germline CDR1 MDHEN, CDR2 SYDVKM. The CDR3 contains 14 residues.

The gene calls are TRBV2 and TRBJ2-3, with 15 nucleotides matching TRBD2. The J segment lost 6 bases and the V segment lost 7 bases, leaving 11 bases of the junction unmatched. This CDR3 is 17 amino acids long. Germline CDR1 is SNHLY and CDR2 is FYNNEI. CDR3: CASNRVGLAGGPDTQYF. CDR3 nucleotide sequence: TGTGCCAGCAACCGCGTGGGACTAGCGGGAGGACCGGATACGCAGTATTTT.

The chain couples TRBV7-2 to TRBJ2-1; the match to TRBD2 covers 12 bases. J was trimmed by 7 bases and V by 2 bases; bases with no gene match: 6. The CDR3 consists of 16 residues. Germline lookup yields CDR1 SGHTA and CDR2 FQGNSA. In DNA, the CDR3 is TGTGCCAGCAGCTTAATGGCTAGCGGGGGGGGAAATGAGCAGTTCTTC. This sequence encodes CASSLMASGGGNEQFF.

V gene TRBV18 combines with J gene TRBJ1-2, with TRBD1 matching over 11 bases. The germline V gene has CDR1 KGHSH and CDR2 LQKENI. This CDR3 is built from 13 residues. V lost 5 bases to trimming and J lost 7 bases; unmatched junction nucleotides: 3. The CDR3 DNA reads as TGTGCCAGCTCATCGGGGACAGGGGGTGGCTACACCTTC. It codes for CASSSGTGGGYTF.

The V gene is TRBV11-2, the J gene TRBJ2-6; 9 bases are shared with TRBD1. The CDR3 is 17 residues long. The germline V gene has CDR1 SGHAT and CDR2 FQNNGV. After removal of 5 bases from V and 4 bases from J, the junction contained 9 bases not matched to a gene. The CDR3 DNA is TGTGCCAGCAGCCCCGGACAGGGGTTTCGAGGGGCCAACGTCCTGACTTTC. Its translation is CASSPGQGFRGANVLTF.

The chain uses TRBV19 and TRBJ1-3, with D unclear. The CDR3 is 12 residues long. Germline V gives CDR1 LNHDA, CDR2 SQIVND (reference sequence). The germline V and J ends were trimmed by 6 bases and 4 bases, with 7 bases remaining between them. CDR3 in DNA: TGTGCCAGTAGCCCAGAAGGAAACACCATATATTTT. The encoded protein is CASSPEGNTIYF.

This rearrangement joins TRBV7-8 to TRBJ2-6, with 7 bases aligning to TRBD2. The CDR3 covers 18 residues. CDR1 is SGHVS, CDR2 FQNEAQ, per germline. V lost 0 bases to trimming and J lost 0 bases; unmatched junction nucleotides: 5. CDR3: CASSLASGVGSGANVLTF. In nucleotides, the CDR3 is TGTGCCAGCAGCTTAGCGAGCGGGGTAGGCTCTGGGGCCAACGTCCTGACTTTC.

CDR3 sequence: CASSLGGQGARNEQFF. The DNA of the CDR3 is TGTGCCAGCAGCCTAGGGGGGCAGGGGGCCCGGAATGAGCAGTTCTTC. The chain couples TRBV4-2 to TRBJ2-1; 8 bases align to TRBD1. This CDR3 contains 16 residues. V shed 4 bases, J shed 7 bases, and the junction held 12 bases outside the gene matches. Per the germline V gene, CDR1 is LGHNA and CDR2 is YNFKEQ.